This T cell receptor beta chain was sequenced during a study of shared clonotypes between healthy human individuals (dated by TCRdb to 2019 to 2021). Background on the whole study: Two women and a few men aged 18 to 49 years were included in the cohort. For each donor, CD4 naive and CD4 memory were each given three plates, CD8 naive was given two plates, and CD8 memory was given one plate. To estimate repertoire size and how much clonotypes are shared between individuals, the study performed deep sequencing of blood TCR repertoires from roughly five healthy adults. To increase sequencing depth and limit assay-specific biases, different laboratories used diverse techniques to prepare libraries and sequence TCR repertoires. Per donor, leukapheresis produced somewhere between about 0.85 and 10 billion PBMCs. General study outcomes and caveats: When a few donors were compared, the shared fraction of clonotypes was about 5.2% for naive CD4, 3% to 4% for naive CD8, roughly 2.5% for memory CD4, and 0.4% for memory CD8. Because the study included only a small number of donors, the genetic and exposure-history diversity represented was limited. Clonotypes shared by all four sorted-subset donors showed higher generation probabilities than non-shared clonotypes. Based on pairwise subsampling, the degree of clonotype sharing among donors was expected to be affected by sequencing depth. Rarefaction of sorted-subset datasets indicated incomplete sequencing despite the large sequencing depth. Larger estimated clonotype richness was generally found for naive subsets than for memory subsets. Sampling was restricted to blood, and TCR repertoires in tissues likely differ from the TCR repertoires found in blood.

From the cysteine through the phenylalanine, the CDR3 covers 14 amino acids. Only CDR3 DNA is held: 42 bases, read in frame from base 1. The germline V gene (reference sequence) provides CDR1 SGHNT and CDR2 YYREEE. Between the V and J ends, shortened by 5 bases and 1 base respectively, the junction contains 12 bases. TCR CDR3 regions were amplified from genomic DNA by multiplex PCR using the deep immunoSEQ assay. For each cell subset, the extracted genomic DNA was distributed evenly across all wells of several immunoSEQ 96-well plates, and each plate served as one replicate. For sorted subsets, 150 to 250 ng genomic DNA, equal to 30,000 to 35,000 T cell genomes, was loaded into each replicate PCR. The purified libraries were quantified using a Qubit 3.0 fluorometer, sized with a Bioanalyzer 2100, and then quantified again using the KAPA Library Quantification kit. A separate single-read 150-cycle Illumina NextSeq 550 flow cell was used to sequence each immunoSEQ 96-well plate. The authors' pipeline ran thus. Because the immunoSEQ output included only junctional sequences and no quality scores, the filtering could not be the same as the filtering used for full-length reads. Sequences were annotated with PyIR, a Python wrapper for IgBLAST v1.9, using IMGT germline references to assign V/J genes and CDR3. Any read was removed if the V/J assignment was weak (E-value above 1e-6), the CDR3 was missing, or the read contained stop codons, out-of-frame junctions, or ambiguous translated residues. V3J clonotypes were defined by identical inferred V gene, J gene, and CDR3 amino acid sequence. To compute the percentage overlap between repertoires, the number of shared unique clonotypes was divided by the size of the smaller repertoire. Repertoire richness was assessed with RTK rarefaction, the Chao1 estimator, and Recon v2.1 estimates of unobserved clonotypes. For all TCRbeta clonotypes obtained by the gDNA method from four donors, generation probabilities were computed with OLGA. Here the immuneACCESS table is served through TCRdb, limited to in-frame sequences with V and J called. Missing clones are a known gap in these copies; in checked studies unresolved V genes cover under half, and the rest lacks a known reason. That table gives V, J and clone size, and the DNA gave D and trimming. The table for this sample lists around 1.4 million clones; around 98.5% of them were counted only once. The ten biggest clones cover 0.36% of the sample.

Turning to this clone: Its target antigen remains unknown. No much larger clonotype is one base removed from it; base qualities were not supplied.

Donors were healthy HIV-negative adults with no recently reported acute infections or vaccinations. Every donor was a Caucasian adult living in Nashville, Tennessee, USA. CD4+ T cells were enriched by magnetic negative selection, after which naive cells were positively selected on CD45RA and the negative fraction was taken as the memory subset. Blood was collected by leukapheresis, and PBMCs were isolated by Ficoll-Histopaque density gradient centrifugation and then cryopreserved in liquid nitrogen vapor phase. Purity and quantity of every magnetically sorted T cell population were checked by analytical flow cytometry. From each sorted fraction, genomic DNA was isolated and quantified by UV absorbance on a Nanodrop 2000c.

The sequence came from a man younger than 40 in good health. The chain uses TRBV5-4 and TRBJ1-1, with the D gene uncertain. The sample consisted of naive CD4+ T cells sorted from blood. The sample's cell subset or site label, in plain terms: CD45RA+ positively selected. The CDR3 sequence is CASRGRVQNTEAFF. The DNA reads as follows: TGTGCCAGCAGGGGCCGGGTGCAGAACACTGAAGCTTTCTTT.